This TCR beta chain was captured in a study of a mutant IDH1 vaccine in newly diagnosed glioma. In the study overall: Treated patients were roughly 62% male, roughly 38% female, mean age 40.4 years.

A word on this clone: The antigen remains unidentified.

Profiling relied on immunoSEQ multiplex PCR, and the TCRdb table lists in-frame clones only, not all of them. This sample carries 52,000 or so clones, approximately 80% of them seen once, and the ten largest clones take approximately 2.8%. Specified time point: week 5, during vaccination. What each vaccine dose contained was 300 ug of mutant IDH1 20-mer peptide, accompanied by topical imiquimod. This TCR was sampled from a woman aged 18 to 35 with glioma. Some clones in this sample may be carry-over from other donors' samples. Source: PBMCs, taken from a glioma patient whose treatment included an IDH1 peptide vaccine.

The DNA for the CDR3 is TGTGCCAGCAGCTTTCTCCGGGACAACGCGAACACCGGGGAGCTGTTTTTT. Its translation is CASSFLRDNANTGELFF. J is TRBJ2-2 and V is TRBV11-2, with D perhaps matching TRBD1 (6 bases). Trimming took 3 bases from V and 0 from J, leaving 14 bases between them. Germline lookup yields CDR1 SGHAT and CDR2 FQNNGV. The CDR3 loop spans 17 amino acids. The variable domain in full, with the rest retrieved from reference TRBV11-2 and TRBJ2-2, is EAGVAQSPRYKIIEKRQSVAFWCNPISGHATLYWYQQILGQGPKLLIQFQNNGVVDDSQLPKDRFSAERLKGVDSTLKIQPAKLEDSAVYLCASSFLRDNANTGELFFGEGSRLTVL.